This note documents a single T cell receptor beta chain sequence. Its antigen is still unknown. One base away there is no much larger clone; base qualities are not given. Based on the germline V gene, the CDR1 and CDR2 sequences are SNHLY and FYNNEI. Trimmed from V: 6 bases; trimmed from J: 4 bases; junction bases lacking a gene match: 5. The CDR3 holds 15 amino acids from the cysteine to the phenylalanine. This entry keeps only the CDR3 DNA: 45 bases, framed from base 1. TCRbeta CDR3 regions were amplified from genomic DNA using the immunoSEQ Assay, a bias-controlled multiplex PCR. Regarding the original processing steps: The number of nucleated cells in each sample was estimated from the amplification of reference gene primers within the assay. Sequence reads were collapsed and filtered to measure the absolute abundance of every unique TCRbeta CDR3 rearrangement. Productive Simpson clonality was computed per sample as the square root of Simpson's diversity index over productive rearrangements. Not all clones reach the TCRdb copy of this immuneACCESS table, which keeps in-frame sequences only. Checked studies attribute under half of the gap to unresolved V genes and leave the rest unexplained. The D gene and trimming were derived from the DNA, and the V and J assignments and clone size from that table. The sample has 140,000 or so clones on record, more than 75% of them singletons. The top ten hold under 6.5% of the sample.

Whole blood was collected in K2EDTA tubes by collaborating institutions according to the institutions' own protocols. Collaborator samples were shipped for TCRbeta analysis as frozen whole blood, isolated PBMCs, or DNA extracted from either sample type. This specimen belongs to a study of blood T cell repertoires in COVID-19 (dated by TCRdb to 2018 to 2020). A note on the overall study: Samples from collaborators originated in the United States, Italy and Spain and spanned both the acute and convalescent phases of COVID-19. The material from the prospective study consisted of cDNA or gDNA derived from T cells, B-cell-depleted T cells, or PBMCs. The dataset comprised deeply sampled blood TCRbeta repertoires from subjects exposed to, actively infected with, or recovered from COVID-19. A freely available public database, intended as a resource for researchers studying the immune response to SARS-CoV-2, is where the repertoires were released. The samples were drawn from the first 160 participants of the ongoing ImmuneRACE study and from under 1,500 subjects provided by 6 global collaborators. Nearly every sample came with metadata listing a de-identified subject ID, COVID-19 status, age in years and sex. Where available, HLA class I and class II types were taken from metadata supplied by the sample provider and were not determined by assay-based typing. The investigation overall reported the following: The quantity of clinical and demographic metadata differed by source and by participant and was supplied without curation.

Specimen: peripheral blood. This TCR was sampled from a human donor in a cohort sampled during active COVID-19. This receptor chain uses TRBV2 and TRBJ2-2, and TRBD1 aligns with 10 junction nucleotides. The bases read TGTGCCAGCAGGGGTAGGACAGGGGGCACCGGGGAGCTGTTTTTT. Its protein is CASRGRTGGTGELFF.